The 21 T cell receptor beta chains in this list originate from one sample, sequenced in a study of control samples from healthy donors and cancer patients. Data came from immunoSEQ multiplex PCR; TCRdb stores just in-frame clones and leaves some out. This sample yields 100,000 to 150,000 clones, of which around 90% are seen a single time; more than 2% belongs to the top ten. The specimen was blood. The source is a man aged 18 to 29 in good health.

Here the CDR3 DNA reads TGTGCCAGCAGCTTAGGGCAGAGACCGCTTAATGAAAAACTGTTTTTT. It codes for CASSLGQRPLNEKLFF. The chain couples TRBV7-4 to TRBJ1-4; D is uncertain. The CDR3 has 16 amino acids. CDR1 is SGHVT and CDR2 is SQSDAQ in the germline V gene. Trimming stripped 1 base from V and 4 bases from J, with 13 bases between. Combining the CDR3 with reference TRBV7-4 and TRBJ1-4 gives the whole variable domain GAGVSQSPRYKVAKRGRDVALRCDSISGHVTLYWYRQTLGQGSEVLTYSQSDAQRDKSGRPSGRFSAERPERSVSTLKIQRTEQGDSAVYLCASSLGQRPLNEKLFFGSGTQLSVL.

This clone was detected only once. The V and J genes are TRBV20-1 and TRBJ2-5; tentative D call: TRBD2 (5 bases). Germline V gives CDR1 DFQATT, CDR2 SNEGSKA (reference sequence). Between the trimmed V and J ends, which lost 3 bases and 7 bases, there was a span of 12 bases. CDR3 size: 12 residues. The CDR3 nucleotides are TGCAGTGCTAGTCGAGGACGGGGGACCCAGTACTTC. It translates to CSASRGRGTQYF.

The chain employs TRBV28 and TRBJ1-3; D gene ambiguous. The CDR3 loop spans 13 amino acids. Trimming took 8 bases from V and 4 from J, leaving 12 bases between them. The V gene's germline CDR1 is MDHEN and CDR2 SYDVKM. The CDR3 DNA reads TGTGCCAGCCTGGGTCCCTGGGGAAACACCATATATTTT. Protein product: CASLGPWGNTIYF.

This chain links TRBV2 with TRBJ2-7; no definite D call. CDR3 length equals 12 residues. Germline values: CDR1 SNHLY, CDR2 FYNNEI. Trimming took 7 bases from V and 0 from J, leaving 7 bases between them. As DNA, the CDR3 is TGTGCCAGCAAAACTGGCTCCTACGAGCAGTACTTC. Amino acid sequence: CASKTGSYEQYF.

The chain recombines TRBV19 with TRBJ2-5; 7 bases are shared with TRBD2. CDR1 is LNHDA, CDR2 SQIVND, per germline (reference sequence). The CDR3 spans 15 residues. After removal of 0 bases from V and 2 bases from J, the junction contained 3 bases not matched to a gene. CDR3 protein: CASSIDGEGQETQYF. In DNA form, the CDR3 reads TGTGCCAGTAGTATAGATGGGGAGGGGCAAGAGACCCAGTACTTC. The variable domain in full, completed from reference TRBV19 and TRBJ2-5, reads DGGITQSPKYLFRKEGQNVTLSCEQNLNHDAMYWYRQDPGQGLRLIYYSQIVNDFQKGDIAEGYSVSREKKESFPLTVTSAQKNPTAFYLCASSIDGEGQETQYFGPGTRLLVL.

The chain recombines TRBV6-5 with TRBJ2-4, with a tentative D call TRBD1 (6 bases). The germline V gene has CDR1 MNHEY and CDR2 SVGAGI. Trimming shortened V by 4 bases and J by 0 bases, and 13 bases separated the two germline ends. The CDR3 contains 16 residues. The CDR3 region has the DNA TGTGCCAGCAGTTCGACAGGCTCACTAGCCAAAAACATTCAGTACTTC. It encodes CASSSTGSLAKNIQYF.

DNA of the CDR3: TGTGCCAGCTCACCACCGGGGAGCGTTAATGAAAAACTGTTTTTT. Translated: CASSPPGSVNEKLFF. The chain is built from TRBV18 and TRBJ1-4; no reliable D call. From germline, CDR1 is KGHSH and CDR2 LQKENI. The CDR3 length is 15 residues. V was pared by 0 bases and J by 4 bases, with 9 bases between.

J is TRBJ2-1 and V is TRBV9; D not resolved. Germline V gives CDR1 SGDLS, CDR2 YYNGEE. The V gene lost 5 bases and the J gene lost 0 bases, with 12 bases spanning the gap. The length of the CDR3 is 15 residues. The CDR3 DNA reads as TGTGCCAGCAGTGATCCCAGTAGCTCCTACAATGAGCAGTTCTTC. Translating it yields CASSDPSSSYNEQFF.

This chain connects TRBV29-1 to TRBJ1-1, with TRBD1 matching 10 bases. Germline CDR1 and CDR2: SQVTM and ANQGSEA. V lost 0 bases to trimming and J lost 4 bases; unmatched junction nucleotides: 8. This CDR3 spans 16 amino acids. The DNA of the CDR3 is TGCAGCGTTGAAGATCTTAGGGGACAGGGGACCACTGAAGCTTTCTTT. This codes for CSVEDLRGQGTTEAFF.

The gene calls are TRBV18 and TRBJ1-4; D not certain. CDR1 is KGHSH and CDR2 is LQKENI in the germline V gene. Trimming took off 4 bases at V and 5 bases at J, with 11 bases between the two ends. The CDR3 runs to 14 residues. CDR3 DNA: TGTGCCAGCTCACTTAGTCAATTGAATGAAAAACTGTTTTTT. It encodes CASSLSQLNEKLFF.

The table lists this clone with a count of one. The rearrangement links TRBV5-5 to TRBJ2-3, with D possibly matching TRBD2 (6 bases). Germline CDR1 SGHKS, CDR2 YYEKEE (reference sequence). The V end lost 2 bases, the J end lost 3 bases, and 16 bases lay between the germline ends. The CDR3 covers 16 residues. The CDR3 is CASSLNRRELTDTQYF. The CDR3 DNA is TGTGCCAGCAGCTTAAATAGACGGGAGCTTACAGATACGCAGTATTTT.

This chain joins TRBV5-1 and TRBJ2-5; 7 nucleotides line up with TRBD1. The ends lost 6 bases at V and 5 bases at J; junction bases unmatched: 13. This CDR3 contains 15 residues. Germline CDR1 reads SGHRS; CDR2 reads YFSETQ. The CDR3 DNA reads as TGCGCCAGCACACTAATGACAGGGTCTGGGGAGACCCAGTACTTC. Translating gives CASTLMTGSGETQYF.

The J gene is TRBJ2-1, the V gene TRBV6-6, with D possibly matching TRBD2 (5 bases). V dropped 2 bases and J dropped 3 bases, with 8 bases sitting between them. The CDR3 loop spans 14 amino acids. Germline V gives CDR1 MNHNY, CDR2 SVGAGI (reference sequence). CDR3 loop: CASSYGELYNEQFF. CDR3 DNA: TGTGCCAGCAGTTACGGGGAGCTCTACAATGAGCAGTTCTTC.

CDR3 sequence (DNA): TGCGCCAGCGCCCGAAAGGGGGTGGGATTGACTGAAGCTTTCTTT. Amino acids: CASARKGVGLTEAFF. This chain links TRBV10-2 with TRBJ1-1; D is possibly TRBD1 (6 bases). Germline V gene lookup returns CDR1 WSHSY and CDR2 SAAADI. The CDR3 is made up of 15 amino acids. V was pared by 8 bases and J by 5 bases, with 21 bases between.

The CDR3 nucleotides read TGTGCCAGCAGCTCGGGACTAGCGGGAGGGGTGGATACGCAGTATTTT. Encoded protein: CASSSGLAGGVDTQYF. V is TRBV7-3 and J is TRBJ2-3; 16 bases map to TRBD2. This CDR3 has 16 amino acids. The trim removed 4 bases at V and 6 bases at J, leaving 4 bases unmatched. The V gene's germline CDR1 is SGHTA and CDR2 FQGTGA.

The gene calls are TRBV6-4 and TRBJ2-3; 13 nucleotides line up with TRBD2. The germline V gene encodes CDR1 MRHNA and CDR2 SNTAGT. The CDR3 is 15 amino acids. V shed 7 bases, J shed 0 bases, and the junction held 1 base outside the gene matches. The CDR3 loop reads CASKGLAGSTDTQYF. DNA of the CDR3: TGTGCCAGCAAGGGACTAGCGGGAAGCACAGATACGCAGTATTTT.

In its sample, this clone was seen once. The chain's CDR3 is CASSLGPAGNEQFF. The CDR3 coding sequence is TGTGCCAGCAGCTTAGGCCCGGCGGGAAATGAGCAGTTCTTC. The chain couples TRBV11-3 to TRBJ2-1, with D possibly TRBD2 on 6 matching bases. V dropped 1 base and J dropped 7 bases, with 11 bases sitting between them. Germline V gene data show CDR1 as SGHNT and CDR2 as YENEEA. This CDR3 is built from 14 residues.

The chain employs TRBV5-1 and TRBJ1-2; D perhaps matches TRBD1 (6 bases). The CDR3 runs 14 residues. Germline V CDR1 and CDR2: SGHRS, YFSETQ. V lost 0 bases and J 8 bases, leaving 14 bases between the germline ends. CDR3 amino acids: CASSLGDRFEGYTF. DNA of the CDR3: TGCGCCAGCAGCTTGGGCGACAGGTTCGAAGGCTACACCTTC.

This sequence joins TRBV30 and TRBJ1-1, with a weak D call TRBD1 (5 bases). Looked up from germline, CDR1 is GTSNPN and CDR2 is SVGIG (reference sequence). The germline V and J ends were trimmed by 8 bases and 1 base, with 14 bases remaining between them. This CDR3 is built from 13 residues. As DNA, the CDR3 is TGTGCCCGAGGGGCGGGGAAGAACACTGAAGCTTTCTTT. Protein sequence: CARGAGKNTEAFF. Together with reference TRBV30 and TRBJ1-1, the CDR3 gives the full variable domain: SQTIHQWPATLVQPVGSPLSLECTVEGTSNPNLYWYRQAAGRGLQLLFYSVGIGQISSEVPQNLSASRPQDRQFILSSKKLLLSDSGFYLCARGAGKNTEAFFGQGTRLTVV.

The V and J genes are TRBV28 and TRBJ2-7; 7 bases fit TRBD1. CDR1 and CDR2 from the germline V gene are MDHEN and SYDVKM. With V trimmed by 5 bases and J by 11 bases, 15 bases remained unmatched. This CDR3 comprises 14 residues. In DNA form, the CDR3 reads TGTGCCAGCAGTCCCATCGGGCAGGGGGAGTTCAAGTACTTC. Translated: CASSPIGQGEFKYF.

In DNA, the CDR3 is TGTGCCAGTAGTATCCGACCGACAGGGGACCCCACAGATACGCAGTATTTT. Translating it yields CASSIRPTGDPTDTQYF. The chain uses TRBV19 and TRBJ2-3; 8 bases line up with TRBD1. The CDR3 spans 17 residues. Germline values: CDR1 LNHDA, CDR2 SQIVND (reference sequence). J gave up 2 bases and V 3 bases, and 10 bases lay outside the gene matches. The full variable domain, in which reference TRBV19 and TRBJ2-3 provide the parts outside the CDR3, is DGGITQSPKYLFRKEGQNVTLSCEQNLNHDAMYWYRQDPGQGLRLIYYSQIVNDFQKGDIAEGYSVSREKKESFPLTVTSAQKNPTAFYLCASSIRPTGDPTDTQYFGPGTRLTVL.